These 13 T cell receptor beta chains were sequenced from one sample in a study of CD8+ T cells in alopecia areata. Indicated treatment: oral pan-JAK inhibitor, 5-10 mg twice daily. RNA was isolated and reverse transcribed to cDNA, the sequencing template. Clones were sequenced by immunoSEQ multiplex PCR, and TCRdb holds only the in-frame ones, with some missing. The sample records 150,000 to 200,000 clones, roughly 60% being singletons. The material was CD4+ T cells sorted from blood, obtained at week 24, from a patient treated with tofacitinib. The source is a human donor with alopecia areata.

The rearrangement uses TRBV29-1 and TRBJ1-1; D gene uncertain. This CDR3 contains 9 residues. Trimming removed 4 bases at V and 4 bases at J, with 1 base between. CDR1 SQVTM and CDR2 ANQGSEA come from the germline V gene. The CDR3 DNA sequence: TGCAGCGTTGGCACTGAAGCTTTCTTT. Amino acids: CSVGTEAFF.

The V call is TRBV6-5, the J call TRBJ1-1, with D perhaps TRBD1 (5 bases). CDR3 length: 12 amino acids. The germline V and J ends were trimmed by 8 bases and 0 bases, with 7 bases remaining between them. Per the germline V gene, CDR1 is MNHEY and CDR2 is SVGAGI. CDR3 region: CASGGLNTEAFF. CDR3 nucleotide sequence: TGTGCCAGCGGGGGTTTGAACACTGAAGCTTTCTTT.

The chain combines TRBV9 with TRBJ2-1, with 8 bases fitting TRBD2. The CDR3 sequence is 16 residues long. Germline V gene data show CDR1 as SGDLS and CDR2 as YYNGEE. V gave up 4 bases and J gave up 3 bases; unmatched junction bases: 9. The CDR3 sequence is CASSLAGGWNYNEQFF. DNA for the CDR3: TGTGCCAGCAGCCTTGCGGGGGGTTGGAACTACAATGAGCAGTTCTTC.

V and J are TRBV5-1 and TRBJ2-1; D gene uncertain. The V and J ends lost 3 bases and 4 bases respectively, with 8 bases between them. The CDR3 is 13 amino acids. CDR1 and CDR2 (germline): SGHRS, YFSETQ. The CDR3 DNA reads TGCGCCAGCAGCTCTGAGTGGTACAATGAGCAGTTCTTC. This codes for CASSSEWYNEQFF. The full variable domain, its missing parts supplied by reference TRBV5-1 and TRBJ2-1, is KAGVTQTPRYLIKTRGQQVTLSCSPISGHRSVSWYQQTPGQGLQFLFEYFSETQRNKGNFPGRFSGRQFSNSRSEMNVSTLELGDSALYLCASSSEWYNEQFFGPGTRLTVL.

This clone was recorded a few times. The sample carries other DNA sequences with the same CDR3. CDR3 protein: CSVAGNEQFF. The CDR3 bases are TGCAGCGTTGCGGGTAATGAGCAGTTCTTC. The chain uses TRBV29-1 and TRBJ2-1, with D uncertain. Trimming removed 4 bases from V and 7 bases from J, with 5 bases in between. CDR3 length: 10 amino acids. The germline gives CDR1 SQVTM, CDR2 ANQGSEA.

The chain has TRBV5-1 and TRBJ2-4, with TRBD1 matching 7 bases. V was clipped by 2 bases and J by 3 bases; unmatched bases: 2. The germline V gene has CDR1 SGHRS and CDR2 YFSETQ. This CDR3 has 14 residues. The CDR3 DNA reads as TGCGCCAGCAGCTTAGGACAGGACAAAAACATTCAGTACTTC. Translating gives CASSLGQDKNIQYF.

This clone is a singleton in its sample. The chain has TRBV30 and TRBJ1-2, with TRBD1 as a possible D gene (5 bases). The CDR3 contains 13 residues. Trimming took 1 base from V and 1 from J, leaving 7 bases between them. The germline CDR1 and CDR2 sequences are GTSNPN and SVGIG (reference sequence). CDR3 coding DNA: TGTGCCTGGAGTGATGGGGGTAACTATGGCTACACCTTC. This sequence encodes CAWSDGGNYGYTF.

The rearrangement links TRBV11-3 to TRBJ1-2, with a weak D call TRBD1 (6 bases). Germline V gene sequence: CDR1 SGHNT, CDR2 YENEEA. Deletions cut 3 bases from V and 4 bases from J, with 15 bases between. The CDR3 extends over 15 amino acids. In DNA, the CDR3 is TGTGCCAGCAGCTTCGTCGGGCAGGGGAGCTATGGCTACACCTTC. It translates to CASSFVGQGSYGYTF.

This chain links TRBV18 with TRBJ2-1, with unresolved D. The CDR3 contains 13 residues. Germline assignment: CDR1 KGHSH and CDR2 LQKENI. The ends were cut back, 3 bases at V and 7 bases at J, with 10 bases in the middle. The CDR3 region is CASSPVKFNEQFF. CDR3 coding DNA: TGTGCCAGCTCACCGGTTAAATTTAATGAGCAGTTCTTC.

This clone appeared a few times. The chain joins TRBV7-2 to TRBJ2-1, with 7 bases fitting TRBD1. Germline assignment: CDR1 SGHTA and CDR2 FQGNSA. The CDR3 length is 14 residues. V lost 1 base to trimming and J lost 9 bases; unmatched junction nucleotides: 6. DNA of the CDR3: TGTGCCAGCAGCTTAGGACAGGGAAGTGGTGAGCAGTTCTTC. Translation: CASSLGQGSGEQFF.

The chain links TRBV7-2 to TRBJ2-5, with a tentative D call TRBD2 (6 bases). This CDR3 contains 14 residues. Trimming shortened V by 5 bases and J by 4 bases, and 14 bases separated the two germline ends. The germline V gene encodes CDR1 SGHTA and CDR2 FQGNSA. Written as DNA, the CDR3 is TGTGCCAGCAGCCCCCTTGGAGGGTTAGAGACCCAGTACTTC. Translating gives CASSPLGGLETQYF.

V and J are TRBV10-3 and TRBJ2-7; possible D gene TRBD2, 6 bases. This CDR3 spans 14 amino acids. Germline loops: CDR1 ENHRY, CDR2 SYGVKD. V lost 8 bases, J lost 4 bases, and 18 bases lay in between. CDR3 sequence reads: CAIRIGAGSYEQYF. The CDR3 DNA sequence: TGTGCCATCCGCATTGGGGCGGGGAGTTACGAGCAGTACTTC.

This clone has at least ten counts. This chain joins TRBV7-3 and TRBJ1-2; D is possibly TRBD1 (6 bases). Trimming took 3 bases from V and 8 from J, leaving 13 bases between them. This CDR3 is 13 amino acids long. CDR1 and CDR2 (germline): SGHTA, FQGTGA. The CDR3: CASSFRGAEGYTF. CDR3 nucleotides: TGTGCCAGCAGCTTCAGGGGTGCAGAGGGCTACACCTTC.